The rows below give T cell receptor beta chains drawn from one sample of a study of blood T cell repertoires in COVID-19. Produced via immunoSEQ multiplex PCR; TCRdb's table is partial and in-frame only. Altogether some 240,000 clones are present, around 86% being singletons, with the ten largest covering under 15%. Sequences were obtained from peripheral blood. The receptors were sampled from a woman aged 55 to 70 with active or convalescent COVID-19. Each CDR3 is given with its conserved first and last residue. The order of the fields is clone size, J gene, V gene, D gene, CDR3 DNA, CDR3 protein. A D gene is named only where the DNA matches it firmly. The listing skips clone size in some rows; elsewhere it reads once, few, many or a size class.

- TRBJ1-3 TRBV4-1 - TGCGCCAGCAGCCAATCAGGGGCCGGTGGAAACACCATATATTTT CASSQSGAGGNTIYF
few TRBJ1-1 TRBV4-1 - TGCGCCAGCAGCCAAGGAAGACACCTGAACACTGAAGCTTTCTTT CASSQGRHLNTEAFF
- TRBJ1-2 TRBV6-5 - TGTGCCAGTTCTCAGGAGGGTGCAAACTATGGCTACACCTTC CASSQEGANYGYTF
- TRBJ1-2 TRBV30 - TGTGCCTGGAGCTCGGGAGGGCCATTCTATGGCTACACCTTC CAWSSGGPFYGYTF
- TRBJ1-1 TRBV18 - TGTGCCAGCTCCAGAGACTCGGTCACAGGGACTGAAGCTTTCTTT CASSRDSVTGTEAFF
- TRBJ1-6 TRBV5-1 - TGCGCCAGCAGCTTGGATGCGGTAGGCAATTCACCCCTCCACTTT CASSLDAVGNSPLHF
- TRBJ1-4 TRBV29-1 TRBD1 TGCAGCGTTGAAGGAGGGGGCGGCAGGGGTGATGAAAAACTGTTTTTT CSVEGGGGRGDEKLFF
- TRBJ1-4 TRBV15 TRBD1 TGTGCCACCAGCAGAGACAGGGGGCAGGAAAAACTGTTTTTT CATSRDRGQEKLFF
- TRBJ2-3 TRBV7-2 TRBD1 TGTGCCAGCAGCGGTCTAGACAGGGGTTTTCGGTATTTT CASSGLDRGFRYF
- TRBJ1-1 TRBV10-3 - TGTGCCATCAGTGGTTCTGTTATGAACACTGAAGCTTTCTTT CAISGSVMNTEAFF
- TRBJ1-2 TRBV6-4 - TGTGCCAGCAGGGATGCGGGGGGCTACACCTTC CASRDAGGYTF
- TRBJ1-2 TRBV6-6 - TGTGCCAGCAGCCCAGTGGGGGGGGGCGACTACTATGGCTACACCTTC CASSPVGGGDYYGYTF
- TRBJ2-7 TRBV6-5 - TGTGCCAGCAGTTCGACAGGACCGGCAAACGAGCAGTACTTC CASSSTGPANEQYF
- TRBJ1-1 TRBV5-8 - TGTGCCAGCAGCTTGGTACCCAACACCCTCTCCCCTGAAGCTTTCTTT CASSLVPNTLSPEAFF
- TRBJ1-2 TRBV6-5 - TGTGCCAGCACTGTCAGGGGTCTCTATGGCTACACCTTC CASTVRGLYGYTF
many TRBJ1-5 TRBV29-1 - TGCAGGGTGGCAGGCCATTCGTATAGCAATCAGCCCCAGCATTTT CRVAGHSYSNQPQHF
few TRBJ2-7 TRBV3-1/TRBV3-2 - TGTGCCAGCAGCCTGGGGCCCACAACCCGCGAGCAGTACTTC CASSLGPTTREQYF
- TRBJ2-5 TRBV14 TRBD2 TGTGCCAGCAGCCAATACCGGGGGGGGCTACAAGAGACCCAGTACTTC CASSQYRGGLQETQYF
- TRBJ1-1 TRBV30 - TGTGCCTGGAGGTCTCAGGCGAACACTGAAGCTTTCTTT CAWRSQANTEAFF
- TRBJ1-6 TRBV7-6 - TGTGCCAGCAGCTTAGGTCGGGCAGGGAGGAATTCACCCCTCCACTTT CASSLGRAGRNSPLHF
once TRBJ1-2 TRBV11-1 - TGTGCCAGCAGCTTAGGAGGAGGATATGGCTACACCTTC CASSLGGGYGYTF
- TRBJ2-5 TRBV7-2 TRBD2 TGTGCCAGCAGCTTAGCGGGACTAGCGGGGCAAGAGACCCAGTACTTC CASSLAGLAGQETQYF
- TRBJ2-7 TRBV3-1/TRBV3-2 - TGTGCCAGCAGCCACTCCGAGGGCGACGAGCAGTACTTC CASSHSEGDEQYF
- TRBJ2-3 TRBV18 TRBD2 TGTGCCAGCTCCGCCAGGGCGGGGGATATAGATACGCAGTATTTT CASSARAGDIDTQYF
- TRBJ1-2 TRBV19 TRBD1 TGTGCCAGCGGAGACAGGGAAAACTATGGCTACACCTTC CASGDRENYGYTF
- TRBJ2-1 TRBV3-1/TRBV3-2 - TGTGCCAGCAACAAAGGGGTATGGGGTGAGCAGTTCTTC CASNKGVWGEQFF
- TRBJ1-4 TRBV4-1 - TGCGCCAGCAGCCCCCGACAGGACGGTTCCTTTTTTGAAAAACTGTTTTTT CASSPRQDGSFFEKLFF
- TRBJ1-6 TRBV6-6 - TGTGCCAGCAGTTACGGGAGTTCACCCCTCCACTTT CASSYGSSPLHF
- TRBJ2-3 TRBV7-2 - TGTGCCAGCAGCTTAGTTATAACTAGCACAGATACGCAGTATTTT CASSLVITSTDTQYF
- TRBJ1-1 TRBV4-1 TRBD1 TGCGCCAGCGGTCCCGGGACAGGGTATACCACTGAAGCTTTCTTT CASGPGTGYTTEAFF
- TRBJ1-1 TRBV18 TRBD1 TGTGCCAGCTCAACCGGGACAGGGTCAGTGGCTTTCTTT CASSTGTGSVAFF
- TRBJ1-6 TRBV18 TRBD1 TGTGCCAGCTCACCAAATACAGGGGGCGGTAATTCACCCCTCCACTTT CASSPNTGGGNSPLHF
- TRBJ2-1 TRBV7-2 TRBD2 TGTGCCAGCAGCTTAGCGCTAACCGGGACTAGCAACAATGAGCAGTTCTTC CASSLALTGTSNNEQFF
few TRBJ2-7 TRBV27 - TGTGCCAGCAGACAACACCCGGGACTGGACTACGAGCAGTACTTC CASRQHPGLDYEQYF
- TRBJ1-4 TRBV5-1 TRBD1 TGCGCCAGCAGCCCCGGGACAGGGAATGAAAAACTGTTTTTT CASSPGTGNEKLFF
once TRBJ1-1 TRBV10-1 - TGCGCCAGCAGTGATAAGCAGAACACTGAAGCTTTCTTT CASSDKQNTEAFF
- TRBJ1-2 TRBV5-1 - TGCGCCAGCAGCGCCGGGACACCCACGACGGTCAGCTACACCTTC CASSAGTPTTVSYTF
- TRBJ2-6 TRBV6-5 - TGTGCCAGCAGCGGAGCGGCGTCTGGGGCCAACGTCCTGACTTTC CASSGAASGANVLTF
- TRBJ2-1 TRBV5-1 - TGCGCCAGCAGCTTGGGAGGGCCTTACAATGAGCAGTTCTTC CASSLGGPYNEQFF
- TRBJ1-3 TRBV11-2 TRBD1 TGTGCCAGCAGCTTGGGACAGGGGAGGACTGGAAACACCATATATTTT CASSLGQGRTGNTIYF
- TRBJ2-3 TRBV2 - TGTGCCAGCAGTGAGGGCAGAAGCACAGATACGCAGTATTTT CASSEGRSTDTQYF
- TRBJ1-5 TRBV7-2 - TGTGCCAGCAGCTTAGGGGCAGACAATCAGCCCCAGCATTTT CASSLGADNQPQHF
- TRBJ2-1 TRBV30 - TGTGCCTGGGACCCACAATCCTACAATGAGCAGTTCTTC CAWDPQSYNEQFF
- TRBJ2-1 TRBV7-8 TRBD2 TGTGCCAGCAGCTCCATGACTAGCGGCCCCTACAATGAGCAGTTCTTC CASSSMTSGPYNEQFF
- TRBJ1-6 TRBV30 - TGTGCCTGGAGTCCGGTGGGACCAGGGAGGAATTCACCCCTCCACTTT CAWSPVGPGRNSPLHF
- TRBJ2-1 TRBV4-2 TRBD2 TGTGCCAGCAGCCAAGGCCCACTAGCGGGGAGTAATGAGCAGTTCTTC CASSQGPLAGSNEQFF
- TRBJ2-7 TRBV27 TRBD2 TGTGCCAGCAGTACTAACCGGGACTACTACGAGCAGTACTTC CASSTNRDYYEQYF